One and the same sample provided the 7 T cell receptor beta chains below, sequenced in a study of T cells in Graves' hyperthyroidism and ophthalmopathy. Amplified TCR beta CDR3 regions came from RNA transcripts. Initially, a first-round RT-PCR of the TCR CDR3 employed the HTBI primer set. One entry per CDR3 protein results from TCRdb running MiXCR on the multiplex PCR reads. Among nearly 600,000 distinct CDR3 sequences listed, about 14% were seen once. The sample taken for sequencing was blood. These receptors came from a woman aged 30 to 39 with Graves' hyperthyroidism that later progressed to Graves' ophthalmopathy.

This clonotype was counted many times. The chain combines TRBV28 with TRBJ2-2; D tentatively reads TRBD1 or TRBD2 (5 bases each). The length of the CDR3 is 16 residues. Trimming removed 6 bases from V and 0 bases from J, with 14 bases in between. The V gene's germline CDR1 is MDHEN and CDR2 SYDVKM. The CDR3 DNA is TGTGCCAGCAGGGTACACGGGGCCTCGAACACCGGGGAGCTGTTTTTT. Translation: CASRVHGASNTGELFF.

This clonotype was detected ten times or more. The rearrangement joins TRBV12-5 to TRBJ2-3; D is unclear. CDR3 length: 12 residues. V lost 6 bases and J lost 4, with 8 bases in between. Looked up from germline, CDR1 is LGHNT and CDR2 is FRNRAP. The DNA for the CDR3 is TGTGCTAGTGGCCCTTTTCCAGATACGCAGTATTTT. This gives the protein CASGPFPDTQYF.

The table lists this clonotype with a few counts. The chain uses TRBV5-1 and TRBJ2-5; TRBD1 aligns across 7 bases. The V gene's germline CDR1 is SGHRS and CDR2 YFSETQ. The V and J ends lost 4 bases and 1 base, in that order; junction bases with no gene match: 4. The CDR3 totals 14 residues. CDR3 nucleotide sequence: TGCGCCAGCAGCACCGGACAGGCCCAAGAGACCCAGTACTTC. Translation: CASSTGQAQETQYF.

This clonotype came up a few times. Written as DNA, the CDR3 is TGTGCCAGCAGTTACTCGGGGGCAGGGGGCCATGGCTACACCTTC. This codes for CASSYSGAGGHGYTF. The chain recombines TRBV6-5 with TRBJ1-2; 8 bases fit TRBD1. Unmatched junction bases numbered 6, after V lost 0 bases and J lost 6 bases. The germline gives CDR1 MNHEY, CDR2 SVGAGI. This CDR3 contains 15 residues.

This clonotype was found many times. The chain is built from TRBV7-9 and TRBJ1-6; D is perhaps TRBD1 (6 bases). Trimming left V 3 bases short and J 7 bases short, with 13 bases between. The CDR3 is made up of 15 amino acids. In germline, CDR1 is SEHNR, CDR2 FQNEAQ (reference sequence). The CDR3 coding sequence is TGTGCCAGCAGCTTGGAACAGGGTGGGAATTCACCCCTCCACTTT. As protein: CASSLEQGGNSPLHF.

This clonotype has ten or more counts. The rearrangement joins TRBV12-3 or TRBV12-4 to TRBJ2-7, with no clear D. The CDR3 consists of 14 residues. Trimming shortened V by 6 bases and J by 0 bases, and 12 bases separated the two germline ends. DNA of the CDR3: TGTGCCAGCAGCCCAAGGCTTTACTCCTACGAGCAGTACTTC. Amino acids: CASSPRLYSYEQYF.

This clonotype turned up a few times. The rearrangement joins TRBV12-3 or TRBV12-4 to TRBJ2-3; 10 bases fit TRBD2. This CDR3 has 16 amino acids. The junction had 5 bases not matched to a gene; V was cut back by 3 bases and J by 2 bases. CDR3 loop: CASSLVTSGTTDTQYF. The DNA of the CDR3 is TGTGCCAGCAGTTTGGTAACTAGCGGGACCACAGATACGCAGTATTTT.